This is a list of T cell receptor beta chains from one sample in a study of shared clonotypes between healthy human individuals. This table comes from immunoSEQ multiplex PCR, and its TCRdb copy is limited to in-frame clones, with some not included. The sample consists of 2 million to 3 million clones, 80% to 95% of them appearing once. Sequencing used naive CD4+ T cells from PBMCs. These receptors all come from a man between 18 and 29 years old in good health. Some clones in this sample may be carry-over from other donors' samples. CDR3s include the opening cysteine and the closing phenylalanine or tryptophan. Fields, in order: J gene, V gene, CDR3 protein.

j_call: TRBJ2-5
v_call: TRBV27
cdr3_aa: CASRSGRGFETQYF

j_call: TRBJ2-2
v_call: TRBV27
cdr3_aa: CASSLWGVPTGELFF

j_call: TRBJ1-4
v_call: TRBV4-1
cdr3_aa: CASSQLGGSEKLFF

j_call: TRBJ1-2
v_call: TRBV6-1
cdr3_aa: CASSEGQRINYGYTF

j_call: TRBJ2-2
v_call: TRBV6-5
cdr3_aa: CASSYPRDGELFF

j_call: TRBJ1-1
v_call: TRBV15
cdr3_aa: CATSTQTNTEAFF

j_call: TRBJ1-4
v_call: TRBV29-1
cdr3_aa: CSVFWGSTNEKLFF

j_call: TRBJ2-1
v_call: TRBV28
cdr3_aa: CASSLPGGSSYNEQFF

j_call: TRBJ2-3
v_call: TRBV5-1
cdr3_aa: CASSEEGTDTQYF

j_call: TRBJ1-5
v_call: TRBV5-8
cdr3_aa: CASSLYRTGGRENQPQHF

j_call: TRBJ2-7
v_call: TRBV11-2
cdr3_aa: CASSYDRGLFNF

j_call: TRBJ1-1
v_call: TRBV6-4
cdr3_aa: CASSEWAPGAVAFF

j_call: TRBJ1-2
v_call: TRBV2
cdr3_aa: CARQELTGGYYGYTF

j_call: TRBJ2-7
v_call: TRBV10-3
cdr3_aa: CATRQGIYEQYF